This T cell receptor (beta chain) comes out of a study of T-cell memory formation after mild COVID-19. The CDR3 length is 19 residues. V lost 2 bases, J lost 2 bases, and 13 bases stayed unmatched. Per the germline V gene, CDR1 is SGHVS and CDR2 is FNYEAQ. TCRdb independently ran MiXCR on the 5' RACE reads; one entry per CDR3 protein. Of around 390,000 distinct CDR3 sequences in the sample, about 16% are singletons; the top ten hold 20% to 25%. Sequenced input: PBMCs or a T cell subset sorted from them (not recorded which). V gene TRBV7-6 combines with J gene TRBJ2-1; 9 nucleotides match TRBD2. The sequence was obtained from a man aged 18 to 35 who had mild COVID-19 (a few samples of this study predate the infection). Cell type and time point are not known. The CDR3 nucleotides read TGTGCCAGCAGCTTACGTGGTTTGCGGGGGGGTTTACCCTACAATGAGCAGTTCTTC. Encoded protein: CASSLRGLRGGLPYNEQFF.